The rows below give T cell receptor beta chains drawn from one sample of a study of blood T cell repertoires in COVID-19. Measured with immunoSEQ multiplex PCR; TCRdb has only the in-frame clones, and not every one. Of roughly 290,000 clones in the sample, 70% to 90% were seen once. Material for sequencing was PBMCs or T cells enriched from blood (not recorded which). Receptor source: a woman aged 25 to 39 who had recovered from COVID-19. Both conserved end residues are part of each CDR3. The D gene is left open where the match is weak. Size is omitted from some rows. Given values are once, few, many or a class for expanded clones.

v_call	clone_size	j_call	d_call	cdr3_nt	cdr3_aa
TRBV30	NA	TRBJ1-4	NA	TGTGCCTGGAGTGGGGGGCTGGGGGAAAAACTGTTTTTT	CAWSGGLGEKLFF
TRBV28	NA	TRBJ1-1	TRBD1	TGTGCCAGCAGGGAGAGACAGGGGGGTAACACTGAAGCTTTCTTT	CASRERQGGNTEAFF
TRBV7-3	NA	TRBJ2-3	TRBD2	TGTGCCAGCAGCTTAGGGACTAGCGGCACAGATACGCAGTATTTT	CASSLGTSGTDTQYF
TRBV10-3	NA	TRBJ2-2	TRBD1	TGTGCCATCAGCGGACAGGGGGCCGGCACCGGGGAGCTGTTTTTT	CAISGQGAGTGELFF
TRBV30	NA	TRBJ2-3	NA	TGTGCCTGGAGTAATGGCGGGTCACAGATAACGCAGTATTTT	CAWSNGGSQITQYF
TRBV27	NA	TRBJ1-1	TRBD1	TGTGCCAGCAGTACCCCCCGGGACAGGGGGACCACTGAAGCTTTCTTT	CASSTPRDRGTTEAFF
TRBV13	NA	TRBJ1-2	TRBD1	TGTGCCAGCAGCCTCGGGACAGGGAGTTTGGTAGGGGGCTACACCTTC	CASSLGTGSLVGGYTF
TRBV19	NA	TRBJ2-1	TRBD2	TGTGCCAGTACCACGAGGGGGACTAGCGGCCACAATGAGCAGTTCTTC	CASTTRGTSGHNEQFF
TRBV7-3	NA	TRBJ1-1	NA	TGTGCCAGCAGCCGTCACCAGGGGTCGACTGAAGCTTTCTTT	CASSRHQGSTEAFF
TRBV27	NA	TRBJ2-3	TRBD1	TGTGCCAGCAAGAAGGGACAGGGGCAAGATACGCAGTATTTT	CASKKGQGQDTQYF
TRBV15	NA	TRBJ2-5	NA	TGTGCCACCAGCAGAGATCGGCGGGCCAAAGAGACCCAGTACTTC	CATSRDRRAKETQYF
TRBV11-2	NA	TRBJ1-3	NA	TGTGCCAGCAGCTTAGCAGTTACTGGAAACACCATATATTTT	CASSLAVTGNTIYF
TRBV27	NA	TRBJ2-3	NA	TGTGCCAGCAGTTTGGGAGTAGCAGATACGCAGTATTTT	CASSLGVADTQYF
TRBV16	NA	TRBJ1-1	TRBD1	TGTGCCAGCAGCCAATCCGGGACAGGGAACACTGAAGCTTTCTTT	CASSQSGTGNTEAFF
TRBV3-1/TRBV3-2	once	TRBJ2-1	NA	TGTGCCAGCAGCCCCATCTCCTCCCGGGGAGTTCGGACTACTGAGCAGTTCTTC	CASSPISSRGVRTTEQFF
TRBV19	NA	TRBJ1-2	NA	TGTGCCAGTAGTACCCTAACCCTGGACAGCTATGGCTACACCTTC	CASSTLTLDSYGYTF